Shown below are 23 T cell receptor beta chains from a single sample sequenced in a study of blood T cell repertoires in COVID-19. Clones were read by immunoSEQ multiplex PCR, and TCRdb kept only the in-frame ones, dropping some. Of 85,000 to 100,000 clones listed, 90% are singletons. The sequenced sample was peripheral blood. The receptors derive from a man aged 55-75 years with acute or convalescent COVID-19.

The chain combines TRBV12-5 with TRBJ1-5; the match to TRBD1 covers 7 bases. CDR1 is LGHNT and CDR2 is FRNRAP in the germline V gene. The CDR3 spans 16 residues. With V trimmed by 1 base and J by 9 bases, 12 bases remained unmatched. Here the CDR3 reads CASGLEGQHRGVPQHF. The CDR3 DNA follows: TGTGCTAGTGGTTTGGAGGGACAGCACCGCGGGGTGCCCCAGCATTTT.

The chain combines TRBV7-9 with TRBJ2-3; 11 bases fit TRBD2. The V gene end was trimmed by 2 bases and the J gene end by 4 bases; junction bases not matched to a gene: 5. Germline-derived CDR1 and CDR2 are SEHNR and FQNEAQ (reference sequence). The CDR3 is made up of 16 amino acids. The CDR3 DNA reads TGTGCCAGCAGCTTACTTAGCGGGGGGGCCCCAGATACGCAGTATTTT. Its translation is CASSLLSGGAPDTQYF. Based on the CDR3 plus reference TRBV7-9 and TRBJ2-3, the full variable domain is DTGVSQNPRHKITKRGQNVTFRCDPISEHNRLYWYRQTLGQGPEFLTYFQNEAQLEKSRLLSDRFSAERPKGSFSTLEIQRTEQGDSAMYLCASSLLSGGAPDTQYFGPGTRLTVL.

The J gene is TRBJ1-2, the V gene TRBV6-5, with 7 bases lining up with TRBD1. This CDR3 comprises 14 residues. V shed 2 bases, J shed 4 bases, and the junction held 4 bases outside the gene matches. CDR1 and CDR2 (germline): MNHEY, SVGAGI. CDR3 in DNA: TGTGCCAGCAGTTACGGGAGACAGGGCTATGGCTACACCTTC. Translating gives CASSYGRQGYGYTF.

The CDR3 region has the DNA TGTGCCAGTAGACGACGGGAGAGCTCCTACAATGAGCAGTTCTTC. It specifies CASRRRESSYNEQFF. The genes are TRBV19 and TRBJ2-1, with D perhaps matching TRBD2 (6 bases). Germline V gives CDR1 LNHDA, CDR2 SQIVND (reference sequence). This CDR3 spans 15 amino acids. Trimming took 6 bases from V and 0 from J, leaving 12 bases between them.

V gene TRBV3-1 (or the pseudogene TRBV3-2) combines with J gene TRBJ1-1, with D possibly TRBD1 on 5 matching bases. V lost 8 bases and J 1 base, leaving 11 bases between the germline ends. This CDR3 spans 13 amino acids. Germline V lookup: CDR1 LGHDT, CDR2 YNNKEL (reference sequence). CDR3 nucleotide sequence: TGTGCCAGCGGCGGGACGGCGAACACTGAAGCTTTCTTT. Its protein is CASGGTANTEAFF.

The J gene is TRBJ1-1, the V gene TRBV19; no clear D. The CDR3 has 13 amino acids. CDR1 and CDR2 from the germline V gene are LNHDA and SQIVND (reference sequence). The ends were cut back, 4 bases at V and 3 bases at J, with 9 bases in the middle. The CDR3 reads CASSREQYTEAFF. The CDR3 bases are TGTGCCAGTAGTAGGGAGCAATACACTGAAGCTTTCTTT.

This chain joins TRBV5-4 and TRBJ1-6; no definite D call. The germline V and J ends were trimmed by 0 bases and 4 bases, with 5 bases remaining between them. Looked up from germline, CDR1 is SGHNT and CDR2 is YYREEE (reference sequence). The CDR3 totals 14 residues. Here the CDR3 reads CASSLDQYNSPLHF. DNA for the CDR3: TGTGCCAGCAGCTTGGATCAGTATAATTCACCCCTCCACTTT.

The V and J genes are TRBV18 and TRBJ2-7; a possible D gene is TRBD1 (6 bases). Trimming left V 4 bases short and J 2 bases short, with 18 bases between. CDR1 is KGHSH and CDR2 is LQKENI in the germline V gene. The CDR3 covers 16 residues. The CDR3 spells CASSRNRDTGTYEQYF. In DNA, the CDR3 is TGTGCCAGCTCACGCAATCGGGACACAGGCACCTACGAGCAGTACTTC. Complete variable domain (other parts from reference TRBV18 and TRBJ2-7): NAGVMQNPRHLVRRRGQEARLRCSPMKGHSHVYWYRQLPEEGLKFMVYLQKENIIDESGMPKERFSAEFPKEGPSILRIQQVVRGDSAAYFCASSRNRDTGTYEQYFGPGTRLTVT.

The chain joins TRBV28 to TRBJ1-2; D gene unclear. This CDR3 region has 14 residues. Germline V gives CDR1 MDHEN, CDR2 SYDVKM. V was cut by 2 bases and J by 7 bases, with 14 bases left in between. DNA of the CDR3: TGTGCCAGCAGTTTACTGTCGGGAGGAGGTGGCTACACCTTC. Translation gives CASSLLSGGGGYTF.

The chain carries TRBV5-1 and TRBJ1-1; the match to TRBD1 covers 7 bases. CDR1 and CDR2 from the germline V gene are SGHRS and YFSETQ. CDR3 length: 16 amino acids. After removal of 0 bases from V and 0 bases from J, the junction contained 5 bases not matched to a gene. CDR3 sequence reads: CASSLAPDRLNTEAFF. For the CDR3, the DNA is TGCGCCAGCAGCTTGGCTCCGGACAGGCTGAACACTGAAGCTTTCTTT.

V is TRBV5-1 and J is TRBJ1-2; 9 nucleotides line up with TRBD1. The CDR3 has 14 residues. With 4 bases clipped from V and 8 bases from J, the junction kept 9 bases outside the gene matches. Germline loops: CDR1 SGHRS, CDR2 YFSETQ. The CDR3 sequence is CASSMGQGLWGYTF. For the CDR3, the DNA is TGCGCCAGCAGCATGGGACAGGGCCTATGGGGCTACACCTTC.

The chain links TRBV6-5 to TRBJ1-1, with 7 bases aligning to TRBD1. The CDR3 totals 13 residues. The germline V gene encodes CDR1 MNHEY and CDR2 SVGAGI. Trimming cost V 0 bases and J 13 bases; bases outside gene matches: 8. CDR3 coding DNA: TGTGCCAGCAGTTACTCGAGGGGACAGCCCGTTTTCTTT. Its translation: CASSYSRGQPVFF.

The chain couples TRBV6-5 to TRBJ1-5, with D unclear. This CDR3 has 15 amino acids. CDR1 is MNHEY and CDR2 is SVGAGI in the germline V gene. V was pared by 7 bases and J by 6 bases, with 19 bases between. CDR3: CASIEGYRVGQPQHF. In DNA form, the CDR3 reads TGTGCCAGCATAGAGGGTTACCGAGTAGGTCAGCCCCAGCATTTT.

A single count supports this clone. The chain carries TRBV11-3 and TRBJ1-1; no definite D call. Per germline, CDR1 SGHNT and CDR2 YENEEA. V was cut by 5 bases and J by 11 bases, with 18 bases left in between. The CDR3 consists of 13 residues. The CDR3 nucleotides read TGTGCCAGCAGCCCTGCGGGATCGGGAGCCGCTTTCTTT. Its protein is CASSPAGSGAAFF.

The rearrangement links TRBV6-4 to TRBJ1-2; unclear D gene. The length of the CDR3 is 15 residues. Trimming shortened V by 0 bases and J by 6 bases, and 14 bases separated the two germline ends. CDR1 is MRHNA and CDR2 is SNTAGT in the germline V gene. The chain's CDR3 is CASSDSTLGRDGYTF. CDR3 DNA: TGTGCCAGCAGTGACTCCACCCTCGGGAGGGATGGCTACACCTTC.

J is TRBJ1-1 and V is TRBV9; perhaps TRBD1 as D (6 bases). The V gene lost 6 bases and the J gene lost 3 bases, with 12 bases spanning the gap. The germline gives CDR1 SGDLS, CDR2 YYNGEE. The CDR3 sequence is 13 residues long. The CDR3 DNA is TGTGCCAGCACCCAGGACAGCCACACTGAAGCTTTCTTT. Translating it yields CASTQDSHTEAFF.

This chain connects TRBV30 to TRBJ1-3; maybe TRBD1 (6 bases). Germline V gives CDR1 GTSNPN, CDR2 SVGIG (reference sequence). Between the trimmed V and J ends, which lost 2 bases and 1 base, there was a span of 21 bases. This CDR3 is 18 amino acids long. This CDR3 reads CAWSFLDRGGLSGNTIYF. The CDR3 bases are TGTGCCTGGAGTTTTCTCGACCGGGGGGGGCTTTCTGGAAACACCATATATTTT.

This chain uses TRBV19 with TRBJ1-1; D might be TRBD1 (6 bases). The V end was cut by 7 bases, the J end by 3 bases, with 12 bases between. CDR3 size: 13 residues. Germline CDR1 and CDR2: LNHDA and SQIVND (reference sequence). CDR3 sequence reads: CASNREGDTEAFF. The CDR3 DNA sequence: TGTGCCAGTAACAGGGAGGGGGACACTGAAGCTTTCTTT.

The chain recombines TRBV29-1 with TRBJ1-1; possible D gene TRBD1, 5 bases. This CDR3 has 12 residues. In germline, CDR1 is SQVTM, CDR2 ANQGSEA. V lost 3 bases to trimming and J lost 4 bases, with 9 bases between them. The CDR3 here is CSVDPGGTEAFF. In DNA, the CDR3 is TGCAGCGTTGACCCCGGGGGCACTGAAGCTTTCTTT.

The CDR3 is CASSFGLAGEQETQYF. In DNA form, the CDR3 reads TGTGCCAGCAGCTTCGGACTAGCGGGGGAGCAAGAGACCCAGTACTTC. The rearrangement uses TRBV11-2 and TRBJ2-5; the match to TRBD2 covers 13 bases. Trimming at V came to 3 bases and at J to 2 bases, leaving 3 bases not matched to a gene. Germline CDR1 and CDR2: SGHAT and FQNNGV. The CDR3 spans 16 residues.

The gene calls are TRBV5-1 and TRBJ1-2; 10 bases are a match to TRBD1. The CDR3 extends over 14 amino acids. V shed 4 bases and J 4 bases; nucleotides not matched to a gene: 4. Germline loops: CDR1 SGHRS, CDR2 YFSETQ. The CDR3 nucleotides read TGCGCCAGCAGCCCGGGACAGGGGACCTATGGCTACACCTTC. Its translation is CASSPGQGTYGYTF.

Notes on this clone: Distinct nucleotide sequences in the sample also encode this CDR3. The rearrangement links TRBV7-9 to TRBJ2-3, with D uncertain. Trimming left V 5 bases short and J 0 bases short, with 3 bases between. CDR3 length: 12 amino acids. Germline lookup yields CDR1 SEHNR and CDR2 FQNEAQ (reference sequence). The CDR3 DNA reads TGTGCCAGCAGCCCTAGCACAGATACGCAGTATTTT. Translation: CASSPSTDTQYF. Looking up the rest from reference TRBV7-9 and TRBJ2-3 gives the full variable domain: DTGVSQNPRHKITKRGQNVTFRCDPISEHNRLYWYRQTLGQGPEFLTYFQNEAQLEKSRLLSDRFSAERPKGSFSTLEIQRTEQGDSAMYLCASSPSTDTQYFGPGTRLTVL.

This clone came up once. The chain employs TRBV4-2 and TRBJ1-2, with TRBD1 identical over 7 bases. The CDR3 is made up of 14 amino acids. V dropped 0 bases and J dropped 8; count of bases not matched to a gene: 6. In germline, CDR1 is LGHNA, CDR2 YNFKEQ. CDR3 loop: CASSQELDRSGYTF. CDR3 in DNA: TGTGCCAGCAGCCAAGAATTGGACAGGAGCGGCTACACCTTC.